The sequence of this T cell receptor beta chain was determined in a study of T-cell reconstitution after alpha-beta-depleted transplantation in children. Broader study findings: Several hundred expanded graft clones reportedly gave rise to the alpha-beta T cells present about two months after transplant. It was surviving recipient T cells and thymic progenitors that gave some patients high TCRbeta diversity at day 60. From newly produced T cells came most of the T-cell counts and diversity one year after transplant.

The junction had 13 bases not matched to a gene; V was cut back by 4 bases and J by 7 bases. The CDR3 is 15 residues long. The germline V gene has CDR1 DFQATT and CDR2 SNEGSKA (reference sequence). For TCRbeta, the library was prepared with unique molecular identifiers. MiXCR, run by TCRdb on the PCR reads, gives a single entry per CDR3 protein. The sample consists of 550,000 to 600,000 distinct CDR3 sequences, 20% to 25% of them appearing once. This clonotype has more than one count but fewer than ten. The antigen is undetermined. The TCR was taken from a boy under two years old who had a stem cell transplant for acute myeloid leukemia, so the T cells may come from the graft donor. The chain joins TRBV20-1 to TRBJ2-7; 10 bases agree with TRBD2. Sequences were derived from PBMCs, mostly from graft donor cells, sampled 360 days after TCRalphabeta/CD19-depleted stem cell transplant. CDR3: CSAIPKRGGLGEQYF. In DNA form, the CDR3 reads TGCAGTGCTATCCCCAAGCGGGGGGGCCTGGGAGAGCAGTACTTC.